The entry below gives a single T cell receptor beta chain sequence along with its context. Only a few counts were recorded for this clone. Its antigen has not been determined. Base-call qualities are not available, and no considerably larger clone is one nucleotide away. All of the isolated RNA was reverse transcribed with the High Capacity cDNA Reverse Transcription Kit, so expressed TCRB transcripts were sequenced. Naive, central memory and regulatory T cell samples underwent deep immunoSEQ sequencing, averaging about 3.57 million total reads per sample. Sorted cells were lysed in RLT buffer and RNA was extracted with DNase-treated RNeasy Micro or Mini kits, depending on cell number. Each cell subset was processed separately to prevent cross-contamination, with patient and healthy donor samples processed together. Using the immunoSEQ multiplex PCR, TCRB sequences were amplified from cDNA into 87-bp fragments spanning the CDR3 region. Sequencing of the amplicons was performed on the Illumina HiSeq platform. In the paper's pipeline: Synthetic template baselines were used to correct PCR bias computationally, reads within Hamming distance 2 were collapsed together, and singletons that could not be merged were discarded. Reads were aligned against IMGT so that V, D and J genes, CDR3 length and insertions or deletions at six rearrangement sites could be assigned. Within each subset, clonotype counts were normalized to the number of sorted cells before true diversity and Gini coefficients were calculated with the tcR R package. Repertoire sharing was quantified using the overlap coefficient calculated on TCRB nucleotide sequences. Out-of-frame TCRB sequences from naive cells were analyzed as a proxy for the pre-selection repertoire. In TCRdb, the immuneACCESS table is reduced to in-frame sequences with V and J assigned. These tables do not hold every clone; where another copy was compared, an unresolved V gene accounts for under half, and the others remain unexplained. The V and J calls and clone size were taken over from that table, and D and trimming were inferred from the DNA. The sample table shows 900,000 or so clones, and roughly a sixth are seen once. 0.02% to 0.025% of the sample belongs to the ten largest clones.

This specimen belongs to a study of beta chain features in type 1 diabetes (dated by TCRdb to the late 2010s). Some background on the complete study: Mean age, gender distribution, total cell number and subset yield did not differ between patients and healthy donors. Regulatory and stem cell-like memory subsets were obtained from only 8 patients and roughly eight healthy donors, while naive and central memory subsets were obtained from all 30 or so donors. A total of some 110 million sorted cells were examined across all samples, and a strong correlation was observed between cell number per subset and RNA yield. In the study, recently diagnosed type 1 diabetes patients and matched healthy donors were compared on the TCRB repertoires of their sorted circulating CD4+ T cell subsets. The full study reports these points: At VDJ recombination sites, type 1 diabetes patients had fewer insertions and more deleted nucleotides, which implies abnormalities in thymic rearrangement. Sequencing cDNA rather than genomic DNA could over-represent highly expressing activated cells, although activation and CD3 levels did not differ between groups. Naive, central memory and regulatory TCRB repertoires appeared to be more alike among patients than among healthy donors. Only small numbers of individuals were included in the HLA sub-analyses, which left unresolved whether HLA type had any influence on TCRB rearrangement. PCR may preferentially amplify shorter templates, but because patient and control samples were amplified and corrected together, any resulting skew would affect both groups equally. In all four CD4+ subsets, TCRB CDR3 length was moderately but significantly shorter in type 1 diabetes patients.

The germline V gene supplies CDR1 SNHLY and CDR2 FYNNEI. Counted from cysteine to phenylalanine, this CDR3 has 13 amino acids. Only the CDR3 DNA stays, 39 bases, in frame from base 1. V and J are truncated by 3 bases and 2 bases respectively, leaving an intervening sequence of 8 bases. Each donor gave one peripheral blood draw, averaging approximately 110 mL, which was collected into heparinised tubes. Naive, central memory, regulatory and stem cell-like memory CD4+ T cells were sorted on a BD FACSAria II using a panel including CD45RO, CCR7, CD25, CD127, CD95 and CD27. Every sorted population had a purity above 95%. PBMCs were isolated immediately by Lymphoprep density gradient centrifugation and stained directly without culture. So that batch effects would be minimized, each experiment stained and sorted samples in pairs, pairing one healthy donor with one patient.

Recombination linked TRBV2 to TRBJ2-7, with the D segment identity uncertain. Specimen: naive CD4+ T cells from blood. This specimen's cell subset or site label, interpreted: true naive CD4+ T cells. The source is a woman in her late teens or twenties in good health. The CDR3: CASSERQTYEQYF. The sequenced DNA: TGTGCCAGCAGTGAGCGTCAGACCTACGAGCAGTACTTC.